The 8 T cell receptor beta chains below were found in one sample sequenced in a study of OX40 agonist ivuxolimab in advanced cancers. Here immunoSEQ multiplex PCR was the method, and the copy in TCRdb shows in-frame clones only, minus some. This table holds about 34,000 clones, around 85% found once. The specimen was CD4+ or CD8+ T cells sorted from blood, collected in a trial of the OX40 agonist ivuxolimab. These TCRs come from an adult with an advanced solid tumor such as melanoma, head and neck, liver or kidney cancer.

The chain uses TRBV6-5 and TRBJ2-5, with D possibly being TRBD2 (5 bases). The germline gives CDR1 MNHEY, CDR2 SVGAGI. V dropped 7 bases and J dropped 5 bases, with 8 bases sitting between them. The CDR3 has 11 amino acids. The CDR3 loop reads CASTRAETQYF. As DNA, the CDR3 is TGTGCCAGCACGAGGGCCGAGACCCAGTACTTC.

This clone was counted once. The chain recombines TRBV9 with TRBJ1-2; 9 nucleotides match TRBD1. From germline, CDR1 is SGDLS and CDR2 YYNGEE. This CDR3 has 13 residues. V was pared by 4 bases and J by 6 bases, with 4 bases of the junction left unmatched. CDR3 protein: CASSKQGADGYTF. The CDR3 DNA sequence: TGTGCCAGCAGCAAACAGGGGGCGGATGGCTACACCTTC.

The CDR3 region has the DNA TGTGCCAGTAGTCAACCCCGGACGGGAGGCAATCAGCCCCAGCATTTT. This codes for CASSQPRTGGNQPQHF. The chain has TRBV19 and TRBJ1-5; D gene uncertain. This CDR3 contains 16 residues. CDR1 is LNHDA and CDR2 is SQIVND in the germline V gene (reference sequence). Trimming pared 5 bases from V and 2 bases from J, leaving 16 bases between.

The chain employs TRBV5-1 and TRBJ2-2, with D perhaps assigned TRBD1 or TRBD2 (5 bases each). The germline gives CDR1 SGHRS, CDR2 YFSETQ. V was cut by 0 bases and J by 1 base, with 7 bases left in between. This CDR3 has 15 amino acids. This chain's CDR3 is CASSLAGLNTGELFF. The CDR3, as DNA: TGCGCCAGCAGCTTGGCGGGGCTGAACACCGGGGAGCTGTTTTTT.

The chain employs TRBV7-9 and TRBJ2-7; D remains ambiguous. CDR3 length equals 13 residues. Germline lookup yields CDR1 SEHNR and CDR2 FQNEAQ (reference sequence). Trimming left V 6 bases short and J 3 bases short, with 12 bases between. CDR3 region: CASREETSYEQYF. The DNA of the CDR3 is TGTGCCAGCAGAGAAGAGACAAGCTACGAGCAGTACTTC.

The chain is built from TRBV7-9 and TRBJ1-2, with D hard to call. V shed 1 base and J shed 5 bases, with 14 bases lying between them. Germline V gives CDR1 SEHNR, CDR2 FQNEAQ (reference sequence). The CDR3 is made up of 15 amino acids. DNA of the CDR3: TGTGCCAGCAGCTTAGAGACTCTTGGTTTTTATGGCTACACCTTC. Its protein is CASSLETLGFYGYTF. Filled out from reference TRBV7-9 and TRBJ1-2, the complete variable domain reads DTGVSQNPRHKITKRGQNVTFRCDPISEHNRLYWYRQTLGQGPEFLTYFQNEAQLEKSRLLSDRFSAERPKGSFSTLEIQRTEQGDSAMYLCASSLETLGFYGYTFGSGTRLTVV.

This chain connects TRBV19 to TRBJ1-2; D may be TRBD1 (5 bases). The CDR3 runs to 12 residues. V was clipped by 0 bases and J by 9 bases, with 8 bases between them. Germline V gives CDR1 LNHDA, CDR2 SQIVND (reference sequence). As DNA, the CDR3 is TGTGCCAGTAGTATAGAGGGGCGAAGCTACACCTTC. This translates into CASSIEGRSYTF.

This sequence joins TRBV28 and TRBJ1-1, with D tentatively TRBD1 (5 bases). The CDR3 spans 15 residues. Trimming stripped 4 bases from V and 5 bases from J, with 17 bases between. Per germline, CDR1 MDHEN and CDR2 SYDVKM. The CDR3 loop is CASSSPPLGGTEAFF. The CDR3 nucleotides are TGTGCCAGCAGTTCCCCTCCCCTGGGGGGGACTGAAGCTTTCTTT.